The 2 T cell receptor beta chains presented below share a single source sample, sequenced in a study of blood T cells in healthy people across ages. Combining a sample-barcoded 5' primer with a J-beta primer mix, a second PCR ran for roughly 7 to 11 cycles. TCRdb re-derived calls from the 5' RACE reads in MiXCR, one entry per CDR3 protein. Altogether 550,000 to 600,000 distinct CDR3 sequences are present, roughly 29% being singletons, with the ten largest covering under 20%. Sequenced: blood. The source is a woman in her 70s in good health.

The gene calls are TRBV30 and TRBJ2-1; 9 bases align to TRBD2. With the DNA end fitting TRBJ2-7 better, the J assignment may be wrong. CDR1 GTSNPN and CDR2 SVGIG come from the germline V gene (reference sequence). The CDR3 is 17 amino acids. The chain's CDR3 is CAWSPREGTSKAYEQYF. The CDR3 coding sequence is TGTGCCTGGAGCCCCCGTGAAGGGACTAGCAAGGCTTACGAGCAGTACTTC.

This clonotype was seen at least ten times. The chain couples TRBV20-1 to TRBJ1-2, with a possible D match to TRBD1 (5 bases). The germline V gene encodes CDR1 DFQATT and CDR2 SNEGSKA (reference sequence). Trimming removed 2 bases at V and 4 bases at J, with 23 bases between. The CDR3 extends over 17 amino acids. This chain's CDR3 is CSARTEGFLGLGYGYTF. CDR3 sequence (DNA): TGCAGTGCTAGAACCGAGGGGTTTCTGGGGCTTGGCTATGGCTACACCTTC.